This T cell receptor (beta chain) was sequenced during a study of blood T cell repertoires in COVID-19. Germline values: CDR1 SQVTM, CDR2 ANQGSEA. V was cut by 4 bases and J by 4 bases, with 8 bases left in between. The CDR3 contains 12 residues. Sequencing was performed with immunoSEQ multiplex PCR; in TCRdb, only in-frame clones are kept and a portion is missing. The sample records around 500,000 clones, approximately 85% being singletons. This clone has only one observation. The chain joins TRBV29-1 to TRBJ1-5, with D hard to call. This TCR was sampled from a human donor in a cohort sampled during active COVID-19. What was sequenced was peripheral blood. CDR3: CSVGGINQPQHF. As DNA, the CDR3 is TGCAGCGTTGGCGGGATTAATCAGCCCCAGCATTTT.